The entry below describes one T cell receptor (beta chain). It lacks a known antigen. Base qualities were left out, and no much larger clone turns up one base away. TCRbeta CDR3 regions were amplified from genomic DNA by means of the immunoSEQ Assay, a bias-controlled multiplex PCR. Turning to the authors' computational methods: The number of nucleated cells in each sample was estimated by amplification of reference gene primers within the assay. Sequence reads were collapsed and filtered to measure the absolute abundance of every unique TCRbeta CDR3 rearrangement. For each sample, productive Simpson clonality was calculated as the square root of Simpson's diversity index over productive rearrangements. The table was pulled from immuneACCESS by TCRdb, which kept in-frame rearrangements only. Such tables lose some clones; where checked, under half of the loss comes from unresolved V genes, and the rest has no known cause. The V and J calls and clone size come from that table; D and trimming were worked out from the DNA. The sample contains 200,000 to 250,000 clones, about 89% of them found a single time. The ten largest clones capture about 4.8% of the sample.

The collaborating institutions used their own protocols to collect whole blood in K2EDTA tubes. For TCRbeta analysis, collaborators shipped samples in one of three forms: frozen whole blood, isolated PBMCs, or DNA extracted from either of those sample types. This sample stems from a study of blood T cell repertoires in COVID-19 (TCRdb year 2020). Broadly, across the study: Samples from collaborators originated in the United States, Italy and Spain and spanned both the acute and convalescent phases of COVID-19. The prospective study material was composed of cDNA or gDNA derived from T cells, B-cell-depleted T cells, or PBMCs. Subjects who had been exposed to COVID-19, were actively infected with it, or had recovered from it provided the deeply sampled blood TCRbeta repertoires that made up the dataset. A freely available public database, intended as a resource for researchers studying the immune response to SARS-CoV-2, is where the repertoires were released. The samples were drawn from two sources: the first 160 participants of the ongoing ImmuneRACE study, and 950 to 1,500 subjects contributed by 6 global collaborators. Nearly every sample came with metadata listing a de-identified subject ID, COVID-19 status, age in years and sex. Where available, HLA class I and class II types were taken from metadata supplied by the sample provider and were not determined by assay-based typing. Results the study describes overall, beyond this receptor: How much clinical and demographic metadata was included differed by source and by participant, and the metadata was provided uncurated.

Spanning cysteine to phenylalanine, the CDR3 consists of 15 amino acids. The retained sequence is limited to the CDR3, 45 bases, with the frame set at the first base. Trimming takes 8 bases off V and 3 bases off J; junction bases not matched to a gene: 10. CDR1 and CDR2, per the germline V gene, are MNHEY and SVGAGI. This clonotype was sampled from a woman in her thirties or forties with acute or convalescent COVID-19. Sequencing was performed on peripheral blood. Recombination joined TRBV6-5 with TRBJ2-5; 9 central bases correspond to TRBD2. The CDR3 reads CASQVVAGGEETQYF. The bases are TGTGCCAGCCAAGTCGTGGCGGGGGGGGAAGAGACCCAGTACTTC.